This T cell receptor (beta chain) was sequenced in a study of CD8+ T cells in alopecia areata. For the study at large: Treated patients took oral tofacitinib at 5 to 10 mg twice daily. After 6 to 18 months of tofacitinib, follow-up continued 6 months off drug.

Investigators isolated RNA and reverse transcribed it into cDNA to act as the sequencing template. Repertoires were generated with immunoSEQ multiplex PCR, while TCRdb's copy carries only in-frame clones and drops some. The repertoire holds about 160,000 clones, with approximately 65% as singletons. Looked up from germline, CDR1 is SGDLS and CDR2 is YYNGEE. Between the trimmed V and J ends, which lost 2 bases and 4 bases, there was a span of 6 bases. The CDR3 runs 12 residues. A remark on this clone: This specimen includes other DNA sequences encoding the same CDR3.

Indicated treatment: oral pan-JAK inhibitor, 5-10 mg twice daily. Alopecia areata patients provided lesional scalp punch biopsies and peripheral blood. The sequencing here drew on CD4+ T cells sorted from blood, taken at week 4, from a patient treated with tofacitinib. The TCR originated in a human donor with alopecia areata. The V and J genes are TRBV9 and TRBJ1-2; the D is unclear. CDR3 bases: TGTGCCAGCAGCGTCGACGGCTATGGCTACACCTTC. This gives the protein CASSVDGYGYTF.